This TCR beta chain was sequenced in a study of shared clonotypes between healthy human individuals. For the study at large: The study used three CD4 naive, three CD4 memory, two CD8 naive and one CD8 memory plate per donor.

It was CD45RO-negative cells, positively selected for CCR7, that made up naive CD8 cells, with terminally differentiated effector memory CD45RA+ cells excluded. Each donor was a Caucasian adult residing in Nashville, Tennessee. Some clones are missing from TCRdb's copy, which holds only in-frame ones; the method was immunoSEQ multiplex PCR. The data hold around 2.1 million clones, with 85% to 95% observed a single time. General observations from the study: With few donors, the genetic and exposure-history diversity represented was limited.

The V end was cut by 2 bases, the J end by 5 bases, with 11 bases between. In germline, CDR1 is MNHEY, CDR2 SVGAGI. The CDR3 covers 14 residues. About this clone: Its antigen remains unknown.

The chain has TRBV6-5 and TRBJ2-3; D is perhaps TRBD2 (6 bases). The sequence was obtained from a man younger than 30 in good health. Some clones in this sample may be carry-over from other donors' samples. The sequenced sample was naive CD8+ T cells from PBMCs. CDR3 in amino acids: CASSYSEGGDTQYF. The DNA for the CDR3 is TGTGCCAGCAGTTACAGCGAGGGAGGAGATACGCAGTATTTT.